Listed below are T cell receptor beta chains from one sample, sequenced in a study of shared clonotypes between healthy human individuals. The assay was immunoSEQ multiplex PCR, and TCRdb's table has in-frame clones only and misses some. The sample contains more than 450,000 clones, 79% of which appear only once. The material sequenced was PBMCs. These receptors all stem from a woman aged 35 to 49 in good health. Some clones in this sample may be carry-over from other donors' samples. CDR3s include the opening cysteine and the closing phenylalanine or tryptophan. D genes are given only for firm matches. Part of the rows lack a size; the others show once, few, many or a class for expanded clones.

v_gene,j_gene,len,d_gene,abundance,CDR3nt,CDR3aa
TRBV7-9,TRBJ2-1,16,TRBD1,few,TGTGCCAGCAGCCGAACCGGGACAGGGATTAAGAATGAGCAGTTCTTC,CASSRTGTGIKNEQFF
TRBV10-3,TRBJ1-1,14,NA,NA,TGTGCCATCAGTGAGTCGAAGGGGAACACTGAAGCTTTCTTT,CAISESKGNTEAFF
TRBV18,TRBJ1-4,14,NA,few,TGTGCCAGCTCACCAGGGTTACAAAATGAAAAACTGTTTTTT,CASSPGLQNEKLFF
TRBV27,TRBJ1-2,16,TRBD1,NA,TGTGCCAGCAGTGCGCACGCGGACAGGGCGAGCTATGGCTACACCTTC,CASSAHADRASYGYTF
TRBV28,TRBJ2-1,13,NA,once,TGTGCCAGCAGGAGGGGATTTCCCAATGAGCAGTTCTTC,CASRRGFPNEQFF
TRBV5-1,TRBJ1-6,14,TRBD1,NA,TGCGCCAGCAGCTTACCAACAGGGGACTCACCCCTCCACTTT,CASSLPTGDSPLHF
TRBV10-3,TRBJ2-5,17,TRBD1,once,TGTGCCATCAGTGAGTCTACGCTCGGGACAGGGGGCGAGACCCAGTACTTC,CAISESTLGTGGETQYF
TRBV6-5,TRBJ2-5,14,TRBD1,NA,TGTGCCAGCAGTCAAGACAGGGGGCCAGAGACCCAGTACTTC,CASSQDRGPETQYF
TRBV7-9,TRBJ1-1,12,NA,few,TGTGCCAGCAGCTTAGTAGTAGAGGCAGCTTTCTTT,CASSLVVEAAFF
TRBV21-1,TRBJ2-5,16,NA,NA,TGTGCCAGCAGCAAAACTAGCGGGAGGACGGGGGAGACCCAGTACTTC,CASSKTSGRTGETQYF
TRBV11-2,TRBJ2-2,14,NA,NA,TGTGCCAGCATCCTAACAGCTAACACCGGGGAGCTGTTTTTT,CASILTANTGELFF
TRBV11-2,TRBJ2-7,13,TRBD2,NA,TGTGCCAGCAGCCAGGGACTAGGGCTCGAGCAGTACTTC,CASSQGLGLEQYF
TRBV29-1,TRBJ2-2,18,TRBD1,once,TGCAGCGTTGAGTTTTCGGGGACAGGGGGCTTGGACACCGGGGAGCTGTTTTTT,CSVEFSGTGGLDTGELFF
TRBV14,TRBJ2-2,14,TRBD1,NA,TGTGCCAGCAGCCGGGCAGGGGGCACCGGGGAGCTGTTTTTT,CASSRAGGTGELFF
TRBV28,TRBJ1-3,14,TRBD1,NA,TGTGCCAGCAGTCAGGGGGCCCCTGGAAACACCATATATTTT,CASSQGAPGNTIYF
TRBV27,TRBJ2-7,13,NA,NA,TGTGCCAGCCGCCTGGACGTTTCCTACGAGCAGTACTTC,CASRLDVSYEQYF
TRBV6-6,TRBJ1-2,13,TRBD1,NA,TGTGCCAGCAGTTACTTTGGGACAGAAGGCTACACCTTC,CASSYFGTEGYTF
TRBV4-2,TRBJ2-2,15,NA,NA,TGTGCCAGCAGCCAAGATCCCAGCGCGGCCGGGGAGCTGTTTTTT,CASSQDPSAAGELFF
TRBV28,TRBJ2-4,13,NA,NA,TGTGCCAGCAGTTTAGTTTACGGAAACATTCAGTACTTC,CASSLVYGNIQYF
TRBV7-2,TRBJ2-7,14,NA,NA,TGTGCCAGCAGCTCAATGGAGGTTCTCTACGAGCAGTACTTC,CASSSMEVLYEQYF
TRBV28,TRBJ2-3,14,NA,NA,TGTGCCAGCAGTTTAGGGGGGCACACAGATACGCAGTATTTT,CASSLGGHTDTQYF
TRBV19,TRBJ2-7,13,TRBD1,NA,TGTGCCAGTAGTGGGACAGGGGGATACGAGCAGTACTTC,CASSGTGGYEQYF
TRBV4-3,TRBJ1-2,15,NA,NA,TGCGCCAGCAGCCAGACTCGGACATATCACTATGGCTACACCTTC,CASSQTRTYHYGYTF
TRBV4-3,TRBJ2-1,14,NA,NA,TGCGCCAGCAGCCCTCGGTTAGGTTACAATGAGCAGTTCTTC,CASSPRLGYNEQFF
TRBV10-2,TRBJ2-5,14,TRBD2,NA,TGCGCCAGTCTTGGGACTAGCGGGGGGGAGACCCAGTACTTC,CASLGTSGGETQYF
TRBV28,TRBJ2-7,19,NA,NA,TGTGCCAGCAGTTTTACGACCCGGGCCTTACCCCCCAATGACTACGAGCAGTACTTC,CASSFTTRALPPNDYEQYF
TRBV29-1,TRBJ1-2,15,NA,NA,TGCAGCGTTGAAGAAAAAAGATGGGGGATCTATGGCTACACCTTC,CSVEEKRWGIYGYTF
TRBV19,TRBJ2-7,14,NA,NA,TGTGCCAGCGCTCCTCGTACAGGGACCTACGAGCAGTACTTC,CASAPRTGTYEQYF
TRBV7-8,TRBJ1-5,14,NA,NA,TGTGCCAGCAGCTTAGCCGACTTTGGTCAGCCCCAGCATTTT,CASSLADFGQPQHF
TRBV7-2,TRBJ2-6,16,TRBD2,NA,TGTGCCAGCAGCTTTAGCGGGAGCGCTGGGGCCAACGTCCTGACTTTC,CASSFSGSAGANVLTF
TRBV5-4,TRBJ2-7,16,TRBD2,NA,TGTGCCAGCAGCTTCGACGCTAGCGGGAGCGTGAACGAGCAGTACTTC,CASSFDASGSVNEQYF
TRBV18,TRBJ2-1,15,NA,NA,TGTGCCAGCTCACCGTCCAGGACTAAATCTCTTGAGCAGTTCTTC,CASSPSRTKSLEQFF
TRBV6-5,TRBJ1-2,13,TRBD1,NA,TGTGCCAGCAGTCGACAGGGAACCTTGGGCTACACCTTC,CASSRQGTLGYTF
TRBV15,TRBJ2-4,14,NA,NA,TGTGCCACCAGCAATCAAGTAGCCAAAAACATTCAGTACTTC,CATSNQVAKNIQYF
TRBV28,TRBJ2-7,15,NA,NA,TGTGCCAGCAGTTTACGGTTTAACAATCCCTACGAGCAGTACTTC,CASSLRFNNPYEQYF
TRBV5-1,TRBJ1-1,15,NA,NA,TGCGCCAGCAGCCTTGACAGCCCGGTAGACACTGAAGCTTTCTTT,CASSLDSPVDTEAFF
TRBV19,TRBJ1-1,15,NA,few,TGTGCCAGTAGTTCTGCAACCCAGGGAGTCACTGAAGCTTTCTTT,CASSSATQGVTEAFF
TRBV19,TRBJ1-1,13,TRBD1,NA,TGTGCCAGTAGTGTAAACAGGGGCACTGAAGCTTTCTTT,CASSVNRGTEAFF
TRBV28,TRBJ1-5,17,NA,NA,TGTGCCAGCAGTTTAGGCCTACAGGGTTTTAGCAATCAGCCCCAGCATTTT,CASSLGLQGFSNQPQHF